These 9 T cell receptor beta chains were sequenced from one sample in a study of T cells in Graves' hyperthyroidism and ophthalmopathy. RNA transcripts yielded amplified TCR beta CDR3 regions. The study used the HTBI primer set for a first-round RT-PCR of the TCR CDR3. TCRdb re-called the multiplex PCR reads with MiXCR, one entry per CDR3 protein. The table shows more than 500,000 distinct CDR3 sequences, with about 16% occurring only once. Sequenced material: blood. Receptors originate from a young woman with Graves' ophthalmopathy.

This clonotype was counted between two and nine times. The chain carries TRBV12-5 and TRBJ2-3, with 10 bases that match TRBD2. Trimming at V came to 0 bases and at J to 7 bases, leaving 22 bases not matched to a gene. Germline V gene data show CDR1 as LGHNT and CDR2 as FRNRAP. CDR3 size: 21 residues. CDR3 coding DNA: TGTGCTAGTGGTTTGGTAAACAGGGCGTCGGTAGCGGGAGGAAGAACCTATACGCAGTATTTT. This translates into CASGLVNRASVAGGRTYTQYF.

A few counts support this clonotype. The germline gene is not matched at one end of the junction; a read error may be the cause. The V call is TRBV7-3, the J call TRBJ2-7; 11 nucleotides match TRBD2. CDR3 length equals 20 residues. Germline V gives CDR1 SGHTA, CDR2 FQGTGA. The CDR3, as DNA: TGTGTCAGCAGCCCTCCTCGGGGCGGGACTAGCGGCCAATCGGCAGCCGAGCAGTACTTC. Its protein product is CVSSPPRGGTSGQSAAEQYF.

In this sample, this clonotype turned up many times. This chain joins TRBV28 and TRBJ1-2; maybe TRBD1 (6 bases). The ends were cut back, 7 bases at V and 6 bases at J, with 33 bases in the middle. Per the germline V gene, CDR1 is MDHEN and CDR2 is SYDVKM. CDR3 length: 19 residues. The CDR3 DNA reads TGTGCCAGCAATGAGCAACAGGGACTATTGGGCCCGGGGATAAATGGCTACACCTTC. As protein: CASNEQQGLLGPGINGYTF.

In this sample, this clonotype turned up a few times. This rearrangement joins TRBV27 to TRBJ1-1, with D possibly TRBD1 on 5 matching bases. V was clipped by 5 bases and J by 0 bases, with 13 bases between them. Germline V gene lookup returns CDR1 MNHEY and CDR2 SMNVEV (reference sequence). The CDR3 contains 15 residues. The chain's CDR3 is CASSLRWGMNTEAFF. The CDR3 nucleotides read TGTGCCAGCAGTCTGCGATGGGGGATGAACACTGAAGCTTTCTTT.

This clonotype was observed a few times. This rearrangement joins TRBV4-3 to TRBJ2-1; D perhaps matches TRBD2 (5 bases). Germline V gene sequence: CDR1 LGHNA, CDR2 YSLEER. The CDR3 has 16 amino acids. Between the trimmed V and J ends, which lost 1 base and 8 bases, there was a span of 18 bases. Here the CDR3 reads CASSQVPQRKIYEQFF. The CDR3 coding sequence is TGCGCCAGCAGCCAAGTGCCCCAGCGGAAGATATATGAGCAGTTCTTC.

This clonotype has ten or more counts. This chain's CDR3 is CATRLGGPYNEQFF. For the CDR3, the DNA is TGCGCCACCAGGCTTGGGGGGCCCTACAATGAGCAGTTCTTC. V and J are TRBV5-1 and TRBJ2-1; D tentatively reads TRBD1 or TRBD2 (6 bases each). Germline V CDR1 and CDR2: SGHRS, YFSETQ. V shed 9 bases and J shed 2 bases, with 15 bases lying between them. CDR3 size: 14 residues. Complete variable domain (other parts from reference TRBV5-1 and TRBJ2-1): KAGVTQTPRYLIKTRGQQVTLSCSPISGHRSVSWYQQTPGQGLQFLFEYFSETQRNKGNFPGRFSGRQFSNSRSEMNVSTLELGDSALYLCATRLGGPYNEQFFGPGTRLTVL.

The J gene is TRBJ2-6, the V gene TRBV25-1; possible D gene TRBD2, 6 bases. The V gene lost 2 bases and the J gene lost 3 bases, with 8 bases spanning the gap. The CDR3 is made up of 15 amino acids. Looked up from germline, CDR1 is MGHDK and CDR2 is SYGVNS. As DNA, the CDR3 is TGTGCCAGCAGTGAAAGGGGAGGTGGGGCCAACGTCCTGACTTTC. This sequence encodes CASSERGGGANVLTF.

This clonotype showed up many times. This sequence joins TRBV7-6 and TRBJ1-1; D not resolved. Trimming pared 0 bases from V and 0 bases from J, leaving 23 bases between. Germline V gives CDR1 SGHVS, CDR2 FNYEAQ. This CDR3 comprises 20 residues. CDR3 sequence (DNA): TGTGCCAGCAGCTTAGCGCAAGATCTGGGTAATGGGTGGTTGAACACTGAAGCTTTCTTT. As protein: CASSLAQDLGNGWLNTEAFF.

This clonotype was recorded many times. The chain couples TRBV5-1 to TRBJ1-4, with 8 bases identical to TRBD1. This CDR3 spans 14 amino acids. CDR1 and CDR2 (germline): SGHRS, YFSETQ. J gave up 6 bases and V 5 bases, and 6 bases lay outside the gene matches. CDR3 amino acids: CASSLQGADEKLFF. CDR3 DNA: TGCGCCAGCAGTCTCCAGGGGGCGGATGAAAAACTGTTTTTT.